This T cell receptor (beta chain) was found in a study of T-cell reconstitution after alpha-beta-depleted transplantation in children (dated by TCRdb to 2016 to 2017). Concerning the study at large: Using TCR repertoire profiling, the study quantitatively followed how T-cell immune reconstitution unfolded in children after TCRalphabeta/CD19-depleted allogeneic hematopoietic cell transplantation.

This clonotype has at least ten counts. The antigen it binds to is not known. No much larger clone exists at a distance of one base, and base qualities are not known. Receptor amplification or capture employed PCR. TCRdb names Illumina HiSeq 2500 as the instrument used. TCR libraries were prepared with molecular barcoding, using unique molecular identifiers to normalize TCRbeta repertoire quantification. The public reads were quality trimmed at Q25 with fastp and then assembled into clones with MiXCR by TCRdb, keeping productive beta chains. Every distinct CDR3 protein forms one entry, paired with its most common genes and DNA. Across this sample there are roughly 610,000 distinct CDR3 sequences, with under 12% seen only once. Less than 5% of the sample rests with the top ten. The source of this sequence is a human donor who donated a stem cell graft to a child with acute myeloid leukemia. This material consisted of PBMCs from the stem cell graft donor, taken from the stem cell graft.

The CDR3 here reads CASSRPPVSYEQYF. In nucleotides, the sequence is TGTGCCAGCAGCCGACCACCCGTATCCTACGAGCAGTACTTC. The chain employs TRBV13 and TRBJ2-7; the D gene cannot be resolved reliably. The CDR3, cysteine through phenylalanine, is 14 amino acids long. Only the CDR3 region is kept as DNA, spanning 42 bases read in frame from base 1. At the junction V is shortened by 5 bases and J by 1 base, with 12 bases in between. CDR1 and CDR2, looked up from the germline V gene (reference sequence), are PRHDT and FYEKMQ.